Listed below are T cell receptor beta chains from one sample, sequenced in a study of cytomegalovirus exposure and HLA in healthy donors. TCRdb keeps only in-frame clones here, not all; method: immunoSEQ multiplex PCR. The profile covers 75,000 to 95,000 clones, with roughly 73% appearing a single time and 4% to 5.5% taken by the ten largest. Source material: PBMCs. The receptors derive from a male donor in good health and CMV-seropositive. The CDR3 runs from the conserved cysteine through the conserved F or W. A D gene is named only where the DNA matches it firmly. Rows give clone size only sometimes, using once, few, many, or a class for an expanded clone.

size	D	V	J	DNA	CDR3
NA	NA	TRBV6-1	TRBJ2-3	TGTGCCAGCACCCCTCTTCTGAGGAATACGCAGTATTTT	CASTPLLRNTQYF
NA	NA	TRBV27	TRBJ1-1	TGTGCCAGCAGTTTAGCAGGGAACACTGAAGCTTTCTTT	CASSLAGNTEAFF
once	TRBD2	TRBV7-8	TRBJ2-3	TGTGCCAGCAGCCTTCGGACTAGCGGGGGGGCAGATACGCAGTATTTT	CASSLRTSGGADTQYF
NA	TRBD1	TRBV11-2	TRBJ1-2	TGTGCCAGCAGCCGCGGACAGGGCCTTAACTATGGCTACACCTTC	CASSRGQGLNYGYTF
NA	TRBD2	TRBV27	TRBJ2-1	TGTGCCAGCAGTTTACCCAGGACTAGCGGGATCAATGAGCAGTTCTTC	CASSLPRTSGINEQFF
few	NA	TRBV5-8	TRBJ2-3	TGTGCCAGCAGCATAAACCTCGGGTTAACCCCAGATACGCAGTATTTT	CASSINLGLTPDTQYF
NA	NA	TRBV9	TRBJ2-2	TGTGCCAGCAGGGGACTTAACACCGGGGAGCTGTTTTTT	CASRGLNTGELFF
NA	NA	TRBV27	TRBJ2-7	TGTGCCAGCAGTCGGGGGAGCTCCTACGAGCAGTACTTC	CASSRGSSYEQYF
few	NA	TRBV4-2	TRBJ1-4	TGTGCCAGCAGCCAAGAGCTTTTCGGGAGAAATGAAAAACTGTTTTTT	CASSQELFGRNEKLFF
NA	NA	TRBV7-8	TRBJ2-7	TGTGCCAGCAGTCCACGCGTTCTACCTTTTTCCTACGAGCAGTACTTC	CASSPRVLPFSYEQYF
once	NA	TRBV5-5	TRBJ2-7	TGTGCCAGTCGATCGGGGTGGGGTACTGCCTACGAGCAGTACTTC	CASRSGWGTAYEQYF
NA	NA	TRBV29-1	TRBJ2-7	TGCAGCGTCGCCTACGACAGACGATACGAGCAGTACTTC	CSVAYDRRYEQYF
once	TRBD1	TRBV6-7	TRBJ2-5	TGTGCCATCCGACGAGATAAGAGACAGGGGGGGGAGACCCAGTACTTC	CAIRRDKRQGGETQYF
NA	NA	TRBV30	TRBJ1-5	TGTGCCTGGAGTGTAAATGGAGGTTTACAGCCCCAGCATTTT	CAWSVNGGLQPQHF
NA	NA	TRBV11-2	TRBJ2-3	TGTGCCAGCAGCGACGATTTCTTGGGCAGTATTTTT	CASSDDFLGSIF
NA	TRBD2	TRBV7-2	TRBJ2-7	TGTGCCAGCAGCTTAGAGGGCGGGGGGGGTTTACAGTACTTC	CASSLEGGGGLQYF
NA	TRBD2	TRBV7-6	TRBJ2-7	TGTGCCAGCAGCTCGCAGAGCGGGAGGTACGAGCAGTACTTC	CASSSQSGRYEQYF
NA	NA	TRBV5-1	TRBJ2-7	TGCGCCAGCACCTGGGGGGGGCAGTCCTACGAGCAGTACTTC	CASTWGGQSYEQYF
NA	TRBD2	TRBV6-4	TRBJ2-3	TGTGCCAGCAGTGACTCGGGCAGCGGGGTGGATACGCAGTATTTT	CASSDSGSGVDTQYF
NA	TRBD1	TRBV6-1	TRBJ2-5	TGTGCCAGCGAGAGGGGGCGCAGAGAGACCCAGTACTTC	CASERGRRETQYF
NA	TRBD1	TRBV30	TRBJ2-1	TGTGCCTGGAGTGCATCATACGGACAGGCGACCCACAATGAGCAGTTCTTC	CAWSASYGQATHNEQFF
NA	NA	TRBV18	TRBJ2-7	TGTGCCAGCTCACCACTGTCAGGGTCGGACGAGCAGTACTTC	CASSPLSGSDEQYF
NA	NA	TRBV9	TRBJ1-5	TGTGCCAGCAGCGTAGGGGGGGAAAGCAATCAGCCCCAGCATTTT	CASSVGGESNQPQHF
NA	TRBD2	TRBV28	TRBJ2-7	TGTGCCAGCAGCTCTGGACTAGTTGGCGAGCAGTACTTC	CASSSGLVGEQYF
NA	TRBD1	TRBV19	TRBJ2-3	TGTGCCAGTAGTACGGGACAGGGGCTAGATACGCAGTATTTT	CASSTGQGLDTQYF